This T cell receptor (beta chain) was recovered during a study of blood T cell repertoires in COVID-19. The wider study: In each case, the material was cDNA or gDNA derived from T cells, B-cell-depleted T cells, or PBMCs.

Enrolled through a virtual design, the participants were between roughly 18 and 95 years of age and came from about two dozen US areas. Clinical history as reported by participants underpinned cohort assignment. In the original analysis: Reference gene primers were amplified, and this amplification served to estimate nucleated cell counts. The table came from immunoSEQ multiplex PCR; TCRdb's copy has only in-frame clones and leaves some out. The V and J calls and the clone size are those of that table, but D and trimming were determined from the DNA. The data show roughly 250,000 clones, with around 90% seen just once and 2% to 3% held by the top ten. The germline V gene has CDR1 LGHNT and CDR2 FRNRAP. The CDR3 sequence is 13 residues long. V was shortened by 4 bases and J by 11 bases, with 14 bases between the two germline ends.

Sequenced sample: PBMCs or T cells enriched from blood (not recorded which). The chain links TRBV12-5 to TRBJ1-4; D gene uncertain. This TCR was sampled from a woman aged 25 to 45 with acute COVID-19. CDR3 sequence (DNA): TGTGCTAGTGGTTCATCCGGTTCGGAGAAACTGTTTTTT. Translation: CASGSSGSEKLFF.